This is a list of T cell receptor beta chains from one sample in a study of T cells in Graves' hyperthyroidism and ophthalmopathy. Each CDR3 protein is one row after TCRdb ran MiXCR on the multiplex PCR reads. In the table there are around 520,000 distinct CDR3 sequences, around a quarter of which are singletons. Sequencing was carried out using blood. The receptors were sampled from a woman under 40 with Graves' ophthalmopathy. Both conserved end residues are part of each CDR3. D genes are given only for firm matches. Expanded clones get a size class; other rows say once, few or many, or leave the size out.

CDR3 protein | CDR3 DNA | J gene | D gene | V gene | clone size
CASRGRVGNTIYF | TGTGCCAGCAGGGGACGAGTCGGAAACACCATATATTTT | TRBJ1-3 | - | TRBV9 | few
CASSLGVRGGTEAFF | TGTGCCAGCAGCTTAGGTGTTCGGGGAGGTACTGAAGCTTTCTTT | TRBJ1-1 | - | TRBV7-2 | -
CASSYETGYSPLHF | TGTGCCAGCAGTTACGAGACAGGGTACTCACCCCTCCACTTT | TRBJ1-6 | TRBD1 | TRBV6-5 | many
CASSPRSWGQRGEQYF | TGTGCCAGCAGCCCTCGATCATGGGGGCAACGAGGAGAGCAGTACTTC | TRBJ2-7 | - | TRBV11-1 | many
CASTPGDMNTEAFF | TGTGCCAGCACCCCGGGGGACATGAACACTGAAGCTTTCTTT | TRBJ1-1 | - | TRBV6-2/TRBV6-3 | few
CSARFPSGPYEQYF | TGCAGTGCTAGATTTCCTAGCGGGCCCTACGAGCAGTACTTC | TRBJ2-7 | TRBD2 | TRBV20-1 | many
CASSPLGSFFGYTF | TGTGCCAGCAGCCCCCTGGGGAGCTTTTTTGGCTACACCTTC | TRBJ1-2 | - | TRBV7-9 | many
CASSEAGTGDTEAFF | TGTGCCAGCAGTGAAGCGGGGACAGGGGACACTGAAGCTTTCTTT | TRBJ1-1 | TRBD1 | TRBV6-1 | -
CASSLGGRHSNQPQHF | TGTGCCAGCAGTCTTGGGGGGCGTCATAGCAATCAGCCCCAGCATTTT | TRBJ1-5 | - | TRBV12-3/TRBV12-4 | -
CATSSQVNTEAFF | TGTGCCACCAGCAGCCAGGTGAACACTGAAGCTTTCTTT | TRBJ1-1 | - | TRBV15 | few
CASSETGEMNTEAFF | TGTGCCAGCAGTGAAACGGGGGAAATGAACACTGAAGCTTTCTTT | TRBJ1-1 | - | TRBV25-1 | -
CASSFEGPGTSRPKNIQYF | TGTGCCAGCAGTTTCGAGGGACCGGGTACGTCGAGGCCCAAAAACATTCAGTACTTC | TRBJ2-4 | - | TRBV27 | -
CSARAAAGWEETQYF | TGCAGTGCTAGAGCCGCGGCAGGGTGGGAAGAGACCCAGTACTTC | TRBJ2-5 | - | TRBV20-1 | -
CATSRDLMNPASNQPQHF | TGTGCCACCAGCAGAGATTTGATGAATCCTGCCTCCAATCAGCCCCAGCATTTT | TRBJ1-5 | - | TRBV15 | many
CASMGANNYGYTF | TGTGCCAGCATGGGGGCCAATAACTATGGCTACACCTTC | TRBJ1-2 | - | TRBV27 | -
CASSPLLVMNTEAFF | TGTGCCAGCAGCCCCCTATTGGTAATGAACACTGAAGCTTTCTTT | TRBJ1-1 | - | TRBV11-2 | -
CASSQDRGPYGYTF | TGTGCCAGCAGCCAAGACAGGGGTCCCTATGGCTACACCTTC | TRBJ1-2 | - | TRBV14 | many
CSVKQGAGTEAFF | TGCAGCGTGAAACAGGGGGCAGGTACTGAAGCTTTCTTT | TRBJ1-1 | TRBD1 | TRBV29-1 | many
CATSGRIEGQGRNGELFF | TGTGCCACCAGTGGCCGTATAGAAGGACAGGGAAGGAACGGGGAGCTGTTTTTT | TRBJ2-2 | TRBD1 | TRBV24-1 | many
CASGTGGLGYTF | TGTGCCAGTGGGACAGGGGGGCTTGGCTACACCTTC | TRBJ1-2 | TRBD1 | TRBV19 | many
CASSYSMALNYGYTF | TGTGCCAGCAGTTACTCGATGGCATTAAACTATGGCTACACCTTC | TRBJ1-2 | - | TRBV6-5 | many
CASSQGPSGSGIGTQHF | TGTGCCAGCAGCCAAGGACCCTCCGGGTCCGGGATCGGAACCCAGCACTTC | TRBJ2-5 | - | TRBV4-2 | -
CASSYGVQETQYF | TGTGCCAGCAGTTATGGGGTCCAAGAGACCCAGTACTTC | TRBJ2-5 | - | TRBV6-9 | many
CASSRGSGAVETQYF | TGTGCCAGCAGCCGAGGGAGCGGGGCTGTAGAGACCCAGTACTTC | TRBJ2-5 | TRBD2 | TRBV7-8 | -
CASSLDGQDQPQHF | TGCGCCAGCAGCTTGGACGGACAGGATCAGCCCCAGCATTTT | TRBJ1-5 | TRBD1 | TRBV5-1 | -
CSARDPQQGFSYEQYF | TGCAGTGCTAGAGATCCTCAGCAGGGGTTTTCCTACGAGCAGTACTTC | TRBJ2-7 | - | TRBV20-1 | many
CATLRAPPFYEQYF | TGTGCCACCCTACGGGCACCCCCTTTCTACGAGCAGTACTTC | TRBJ2-7 | - | TRBV19 | many
CTSSRMSDNSGNTIYF | TGTACCAGCAGCCGAATGTCGGACAACTCTGGAAACACCATATATTTT | TRBJ1-3 | - | TRBV25-1 | few
CASSLATVPLHF | TGTGCCAGCAGCTTAGCTACCGTCCCCCTCCACTTT | TRBJ1-6 | - | TRBV7-8 | many
CASSVERGEQYF | TGTGCCAGCAGCGTAGAGCGAGGCGAGCAGTACTTC | TRBJ2-7 | - | TRBV9 | -
CASSDPPSVPYEQYF | TGTGCCAGCAGCGATCCCCCGAGCGTGCCCTACGAGCAGTACTTC | TRBJ2-7 | - | TRBV6-1 | many
CSARDSGVGGYTF | TGCAGTGCTAGAGATAGTGGGGTTGGTGGCTACACCTTC | TRBJ1-2 | - | TRBV20-1 | many
CRGEGNYGYTF | TGCAGGGGGGAGGGTAACTATGGCTACACCTTC | TRBJ1-2 | - | TRBV20-1 | -
CASSPVSGGETQYF | TGTGCCAGCAGCCCGGTTTCGGGAGGGGAGACCCAGTACTTC | TRBJ2-5 | TRBD2 | TRBV6-1 | -
CATSAFRDPYEQYF | TGTGCCACCAGTGCGTTCAGGGATCCCTACGAGCAGTACTTC | TRBJ2-7 | - | TRBV28 | -
CASSRAGTISRNTEAFF | TGTGCCAGCAGCAGGGCCGGGACAATTAGTCGTAACACTGAAGCTTTCTTT | TRBJ1-1 | - | TRBV5-4 | -
CASSLSGFGEEAFF | TGTGCCAGCAGCTTAAGTGGGTTCGGAGAAGAAGCTTTCTTT | TRBJ1-1 | - | TRBV7-9 | once
CASSLRQSTFYYGYTF | TGTGCCAGTAGTTTGAGACAGTCGACTTTTTACTATGGCTACACCTTC | TRBJ1-2 | - | TRBV19 | few
CASSFRTGGHSPLHF | TGTGCCAGCAGCTTCAGGACAGGGGGCCATTCACCCCTCCACTTT | TRBJ1-6 | TRBD1 | TRBV5-6 | few
CATQQTTRSSGELFF | TGTGCCACCCAACAGACGACCCGTTCCTCCGGGGAGCTGTTTTTT | TRBJ2-2 | - | TRBV24-1 | few
CSAKNNSYNSPLHF | TGCAGTGCTAAGAATAACTCCTATAATTCACCCCTCCACTTT | TRBJ1-6 | - | TRBV20-1 | few
CSASGRGTEAFF | TGCAGTGCTAGCGGACGAGGCACTGAAGCTTTCTTT | TRBJ1-1 | - | TRBV20-1 | -
CASSTPGFQETQYF | TGTGCCAGTAGTACCCCAGGGTTCCAAGAGACCCAGTACTTC | TRBJ2-5 | - | TRBV19 | -
CASSFQVGTEAFF | TGCGCCAGCAGCTTTCAAGTGGGCACTGAAGCTTTCTTT | TRBJ1-1 | - | TRBV5-1 | many
CASSPSSGTVYGYTF | TGTGCCAGCAGCCCCTCCTCCGGGACAGTCTATGGCTACACCTTC | TRBJ1-2 | TRBD1 | TRBV7-9 | few
CASSFTLSRQGRRETQYF | TGTGCCAGCAGTTTCACACTCTCACGCCAGGGGAGGCGAGAGACCCAGTACTTC | TRBJ2-5 | - | TRBV6-2/TRBV6-3 | -
CASSDRRWAYEQYF | TGTGCCAGCAGTGACAGGCGGTGGGCCTACGAGCAGTACTTC | TRBJ2-7 | - | TRBV6-4 | many
CSAKRKWTGPQHF | TGCAGTGCTAAAAGAAAGTGGACAGGTCCCCAGCATTTT | TRBJ1-5 | TRBD1 | TRBV20-1 | -